This T cell receptor (beta chain) was identified during a study of regulatory T cells in long-lasting Graves disease. Ten or more counts support this clonotype. Sample time point: newly diagnosed GD, antithyroid drugs for less than 3 months. RNA from PBMCs was the source of the TCR library. Combining iRepertoire HTBI primers with Arm-PCR of CDR3 regions, the authors built TCR beta libraries. TCRdb re-derived calls from the multiplex PCR reads in MiXCR, one entry per CDR3 protein. Of 200,000 to 250,000 distinct CDR3 sequences listed, around 20% are singletons. This specimen consisted of peripheral blood mononuclear cells (PBMCs), obtained at new diagnosis, from a patient treated with antithyroid drugs. The receptor was derived from a female donor with Graves disease.

In DNA form, the CDR3 reads TGTGCCAGCAGCTTAGAGGGGGCTGAAAACAATGAGCAGTTCTTC. This gives the protein CASSLEGAENNEQFF. This chain connects TRBV7-3 to TRBJ2-1, with 7 positions matching TRBD1. The CDR3 extends over 15 amino acids. With 2 bases clipped from V and 5 bases from J, the junction kept 6 bases outside the gene matches. CDR1 and CDR2 (germline): SGHTA, FQGTGA.